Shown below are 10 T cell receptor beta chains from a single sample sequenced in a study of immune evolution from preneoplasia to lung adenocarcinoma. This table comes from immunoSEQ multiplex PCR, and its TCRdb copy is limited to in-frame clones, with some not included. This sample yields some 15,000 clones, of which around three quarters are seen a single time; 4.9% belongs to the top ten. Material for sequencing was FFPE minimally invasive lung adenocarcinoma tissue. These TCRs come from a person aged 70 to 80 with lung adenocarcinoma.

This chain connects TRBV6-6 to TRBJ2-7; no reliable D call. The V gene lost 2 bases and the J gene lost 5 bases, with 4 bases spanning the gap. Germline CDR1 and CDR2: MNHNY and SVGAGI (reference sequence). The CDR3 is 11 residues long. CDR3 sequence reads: CASSYVDEQYF. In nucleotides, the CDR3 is TGTGCCAGCAGTTACGTGGACGAGCAGTACTTC.

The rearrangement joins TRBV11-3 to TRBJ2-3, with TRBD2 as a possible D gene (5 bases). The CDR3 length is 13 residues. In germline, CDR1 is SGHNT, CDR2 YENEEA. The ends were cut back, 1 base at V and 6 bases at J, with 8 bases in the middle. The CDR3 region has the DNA TGTGCCAGCAGCTTAGGTCAGCGGGATACGCAGTATTTT. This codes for CASSLGQRDTQYF.

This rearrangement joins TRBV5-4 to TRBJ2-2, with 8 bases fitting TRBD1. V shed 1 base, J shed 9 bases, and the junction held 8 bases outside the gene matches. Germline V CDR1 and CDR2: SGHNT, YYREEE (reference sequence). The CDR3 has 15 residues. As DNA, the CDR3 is TGTGCCAGCAGCTTGTGGACAGGGCTCACAAGGGAGCTGTTTTTT. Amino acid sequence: CASSLWTGLTRELFF.

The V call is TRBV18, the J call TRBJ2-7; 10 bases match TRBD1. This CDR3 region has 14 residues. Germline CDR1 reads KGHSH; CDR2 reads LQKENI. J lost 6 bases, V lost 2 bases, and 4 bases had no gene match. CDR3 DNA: TGTGCCAGCTCACCAAGGACAGGGGGATCCGAGCAGTACTTC. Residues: CASSPRTGGSEQYF.

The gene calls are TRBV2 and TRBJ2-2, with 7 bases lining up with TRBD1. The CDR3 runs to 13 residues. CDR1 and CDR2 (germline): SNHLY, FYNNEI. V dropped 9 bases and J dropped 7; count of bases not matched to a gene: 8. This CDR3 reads CARQTGENGELFF. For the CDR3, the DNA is TGTGCCAGACAAACAGGGGAAAACGGGGAGCTGTTTTTT.

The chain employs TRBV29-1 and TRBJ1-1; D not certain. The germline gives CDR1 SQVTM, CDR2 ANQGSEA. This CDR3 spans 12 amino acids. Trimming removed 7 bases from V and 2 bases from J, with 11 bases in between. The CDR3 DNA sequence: TGCAGCGCCCGACGGGCCAACACTGAAGCTTTCTTT. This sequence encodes CSARRANTEAFF. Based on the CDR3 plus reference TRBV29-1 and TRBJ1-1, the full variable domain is SAVISQKPSRDICQRGTSLTIQCQVDSQVTMMFWYRQQPGQSLTLIATANQGSEATYESGFVIDKFPISRPNLTFSTLTVSNMSPEDSSIYLCSARRANTEAFFGQGTRLTVV.

The CDR3: CASSHGSYGYTF. The CDR3 coding sequence is TGTGCCAGCAGCCACGGCTCCTATGGCTACACCTTC. The chain carries TRBV14 and TRBJ1-2; D is ambiguous. Germline loops: CDR1 SGHDN, CDR2 FVKESK. Trimming took off 3 bases at V and 4 bases at J, with 6 bases between the two ends. There are 12 residues in the CDR3.

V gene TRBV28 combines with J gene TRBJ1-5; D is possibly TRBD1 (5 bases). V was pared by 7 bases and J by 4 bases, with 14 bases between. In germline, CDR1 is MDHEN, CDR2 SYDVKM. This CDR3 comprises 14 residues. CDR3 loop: CASISGRGNQPQHF. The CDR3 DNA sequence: TGTGCCAGCATATCAGGGAGGGGAAATCAGCCCCAGCATTTT.

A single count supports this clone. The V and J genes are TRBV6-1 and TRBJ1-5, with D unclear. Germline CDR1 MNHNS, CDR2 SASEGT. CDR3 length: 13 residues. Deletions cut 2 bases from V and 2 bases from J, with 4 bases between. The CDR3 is CASSELGNQPQHF. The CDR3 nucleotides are TGTGCCAGCAGTGAACTCGGCAATCAGCCCCAGCATTTT.

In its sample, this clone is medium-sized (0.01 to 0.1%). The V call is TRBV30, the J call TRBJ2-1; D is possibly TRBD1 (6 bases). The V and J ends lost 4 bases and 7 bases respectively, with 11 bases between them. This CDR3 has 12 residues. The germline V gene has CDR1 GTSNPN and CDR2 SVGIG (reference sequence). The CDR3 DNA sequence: TGTGCCTGGAATTCCAGGGGTAATGAGCAGTTCTTC. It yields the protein CAWNSRGNEQFF.